This T cell receptor beta chain was observed in a study of T cell changes during pregnancy in multiple sclerosis. Trimming took off 1 base at V and 5 bases at J, with 14 bases between the two ends. CDR1 and CDR2 (germline): SGHTA, FQGNSA. The CDR3 has 15 residues. Sequencing was performed with immunoSEQ multiplex PCR; in TCRdb, only in-frame clones are kept and a portion is missing. The sample lists tens of thousands of clones; roughly nine tenths were seen once. This clone appeared a single time. Sequencing was performed on peripheral blood, taken in the third trimester of pregnancy. The sequence came from a female donor in good health, enrolled as a control in a pregnancy study. This chain connects TRBV7-2 to TRBJ2-5; tentatively, D is TRBD1 (5 bases). CDR3: CASSLEVAGSETQYF. CDR3 DNA: TGTGCCAGCAGCTTAGAGGTGGCAGGGTCGGAGACCCAGTACTTC.